Below, 28 T cell receptor beta chains from the same sample are listed, as sequenced in a study of T cell responses to AZD1222 COVID-19 vaccine. Assay used: immunoSEQ multiplex PCR; TCRdb lists only in-frame clones, some missing. Of approximately 61,000 clones detected, 65% to 85% appear once; the ten largest clones hold approximately 26%. The sample here was peripheral blood, taken 28 days after the second AZD1222 dose. The receptors derive from an adult who received the AZD1222 COVID-19 vaccine.

This chain uses TRBV6-2 or TRBV6-3 with TRBJ2-7; no firm D call. CDR3 length equals 11 residues. CDR1 and CDR2 from the germline V gene are MNHEY and SVGEGT. Trimming removed 4 bases at V and 3 bases at J, with 4 bases between. CDR3: CASSWRYEQYF. The CDR3 DNA is TGTGCCAGCAGTTGGCGCTACGAGCAGTACTTC.

This clone has only one observation. This chain connects TRBV19 to TRBJ2-5; maybe TRBD1 (6 bases). This CDR3 is built from 15 residues. V lost 5 bases, J lost 1 base, and 14 bases lay in between. Germline V lookup: CDR1 LNHDA, CDR2 SQIVND (reference sequence). The CDR3 sequence: CASSSTGNFQETQYF. The CDR3, as DNA: TGTGCCAGTAGTTCGACAGGAAACTTCCAAGAGACCCAGTACTTC.

The V call is TRBV28, the J call TRBJ1-6; D gene ambiguous. From germline, CDR1 is MDHEN and CDR2 SYDVKM. This CDR3 has 13 amino acids. V was trimmed by 3 bases and J by 8 bases, leaving 8 bases between them. CDR3 protein: CASSLPGDSPLHF. CDR3 DNA sequence: TGTGCCAGCAGTTTGCCTGGGGATTCACCCCTCCACTTT.

This chain uses TRBV19 with TRBJ1-2; D is undetermined. This CDR3 has 16 amino acids. The V end lost 7 bases, the J end lost 9 bases, and 27 bases lay between the germline ends. The germline gives CDR1 LNHDA, CDR2 SQIVND (reference sequence). CDR3 loop: CASKQRQDPGFGRYTF. The CDR3 bases are TGTGCCAGTAAACAGAGGCAGGACCCCGGGTTTGGTCGCTACACCTTC. Combining the CDR3 with reference TRBV19 and TRBJ1-2 gives the whole variable domain DGGITQSPKYLFRKEGQNVTLSCEQNLNHDAMYWYRQDPGQGLRLIYYSQIVNDFQKGDIAEGYSVSREKKESFPLTVTSAQKNPTAFYLCASKQRQDPGFGRYTFGSGTRLTVV.

Only one count was recorded for this clone. This chain links TRBV24-1 with TRBJ1-5; the match to TRBD1 covers 8 bases. Trimming removed 4 bases from V and 3 bases from J; junction bases left unmatched: 7. Germline CDR1 KGHDR, CDR2 SFDVKD. The CDR3 covers 16 residues. The CDR3 nucleotides are TGTGCCACCAGTGAAGCGACAGGGGTGCCCAATCAGCCCCAGCATTTT. It specifies CATSEATGVPNQPQHF.

The V and J genes are TRBV19 and TRBJ1-1, with TRBD1 identical over 8 bases. In germline, CDR1 is LNHDA, CDR2 SQIVND (reference sequence). The CDR3 extends over 11 amino acids. The junction had 8 bases not matched to a gene; V was cut back by 10 bases and J by 10 bases. The CDR3 sequence is CATRTGRLAFF. The CDR3 nucleotides read TGTGCCACGAGGACAGGGCGGTTAGCTTTCTTT.

The chain combines TRBV11-2 with TRBJ2-7, with 12 bases lining up with TRBD2. This CDR3 has 15 amino acids. Germline CDR1 is SGHAT and CDR2 is FQNNGV. The J segment lost 4 bases and the V segment lost 4 bases, leaving 5 bases of the junction unmatched. The CDR3 region is CASSSSSGRGYEQYF. CDR3 nucleotide sequence: TGTGCCAGCAGCTCCTCTAGCGGGAGGGGTTACGAGCAGTACTTC.

V is TRBV30 and J is TRBJ2-1, with D possibly matching TRBD2 (5 bases). Per germline, CDR1 GTSNPN and CDR2 SVGIG (reference sequence). V was cut by 3 bases and J by 2 bases, with 14 bases left in between. This CDR3 has 15 amino acids. The CDR3: CAWSPGLTPYNEQFF. CDR3 DNA sequence: TGTGCCTGGAGCCCCGGACTGACCCCCTACAATGAGCAGTTCTTC.

The V call is TRBV6-1, the J call TRBJ1-2; D call uncertain. CDR3 size: 16 residues. Trimming left V 4 bases short and J 1 base short, with 16 bases between. Germline lookup yields CDR1 MNHNS and CDR2 SASEGT. CDR3 DNA sequence: TGTGCCAGCAGTGGACCCTACCACGGAGTTAACTATGGCTACACCTTC. It translates to CASSGPYHGVNYGYTF.

CDR3 protein: CASSQDWGVNTEAFF. The CDR3 nucleotides read TGCGCCAGCAGCCAAGATTGGGGGGTGAACACTGAAGCTTTCTTT. The chain combines TRBV4-3 with TRBJ1-1; TRBD1 is a possible D gene (5 bases). The germline V and J ends were trimmed by 0 bases and 0 bases, with 8 bases remaining between them. This CDR3 is 15 amino acids long. Germline-derived CDR1 and CDR2 are LGHNA and YSLEER.

The J gene is TRBJ1-2, the V gene TRBV6-5; possible D gene TRBD1, 6 bases. The germline V gene has CDR1 MNHEY and CDR2 SVGAGI. CDR3 length: 13 residues. Trimming stripped 2 bases from V and 6 bases from J, with 10 bases between. For the CDR3, the DNA is TGTGCCAGCAGTTACGGAGGGGGGAATGGCTACACCTTC. Encoded protein: CASSYGGGNGYTF.

This clone has just a few counts. This sequence joins TRBV3-1 (or the pseudogene TRBV3-2) and TRBJ1-1, with a weak D call TRBD1 (6 bases). From germline, CDR1 is LGHDT and CDR2 YNNKEL (reference sequence). This CDR3 is 15 amino acids long. The V end lost 4 bases, the J end lost 5 bases, and 17 bases lay between the germline ends. CDR3 sequence (DNA): TGTGCCAGCAGCCCTACCTCGGGGGCTAGAACTGAAGCTTTCTTT. Protein product: CASSPTSGARTEAFF.

The gene calls are TRBV6-1 and TRBJ2-4; TRBD1 agrees at 7 bases. Per the germline V gene, CDR1 is MNHNS and CDR2 is SASEGT. Losses at the gene ends were 3 bases for V and 3 bases for J; bases not matched to a gene: 8. The CDR3 runs 16 residues. Here the CDR3 reads CASSDLDGTDKNIQYF. The CDR3 DNA sequence: TGTGCCAGCAGTGACCTCGACGGGACAGACAAAAACATTCAGTACTTC.

This rearrangement joins TRBV28 to TRBJ1-2, with 8 bases matching TRBD1. The CDR3 loop spans 15 amino acids. CDR1 MDHEN and CDR2 SYDVKM come from the germline V gene. Losses at the gene ends were 6 bases for V and 0 bases for J; bases not matched to a gene: 6. CDR3 in DNA: TGTGCCAGCAGCTACCGGGACAGGCCTAACTATGGCTACACCTTC. Protein: CASSYRDRPNYGYTF.

About this clone: Other DNA sequences within the sample encode an identical CDR3. The gene calls are TRBV19 and TRBJ2-7; 10 bases map to TRBD2. The germline CDR1 and CDR2 sequences are LNHDA and SQIVND (reference sequence). V shed 4 bases, J shed 4 bases, and the junction held 4 bases outside the gene matches. The CDR3 is 14 amino acids. The CDR3 nucleotides read TGTGCCAGTAGTACATCTAGCGGGGGTTACGAGCAGTACTTC. This translates into CASSTSSGGYEQYF.

This chain joins TRBV4-3 and TRBJ2-3; D gene unclear. This CDR3 spans 13 amino acids. Trimming removed 3 bases from V and 0 bases from J, with 4 bases in between. Germline CDR1 reads LGHNA; CDR2 reads YSLEER. The CDR3 DNA sequence: TGCGCCAGCAGCCAGCAAAGCACAGATACGCAGTATTTT. This codes for CASSQQSTDTQYF.

The rearrangement links TRBV6-5 to TRBJ2-1; 8 bases line up with TRBD1. V lost 5 bases, J lost 8 bases, and 8 bases stayed unmatched. This CDR3 has 14 amino acids. Germline CDR1 and CDR2: MNHEY and SVGAGI. The chain's CDR3 is CASSIGQGWDEQFF. CDR3 nucleotide sequence: TGTGCCAGCAGTATAGGACAGGGATGGGATGAGCAGTTCTTC.

A single count supports this clone. In DNA, the CDR3 is TGTGCCAGCAGTTCGGCAGTGAGCTCCTACGAGCAGTACTTC. It is translated as CASSSAVSSYEQYF. The V and J genes are TRBV28 and TRBJ2-7; D gene ambiguous. V was trimmed by 4 bases and J by 0 bases, leaving 10 bases between them. Per the germline V gene, CDR1 is MDHEN and CDR2 is SYDVKM. The CDR3 is 14 residues long.

The V and J genes are TRBV25-1 and TRBJ1-1; D not certain. Germline assignment: CDR1 MGHDK and CDR2 SYGVNS. The CDR3 totals 13 residues. Deletions cut 3 bases from V and 0 bases from J, with 5 bases between. The CDR3 reads CASSETVNTEAFF. The CDR3, as DNA: TGTGCCAGCAGTGAGACGGTGAACACTGAAGCTTTCTTT. The full variable domain, with the rest looked up from reference TRBV25-1 and TRBJ1-1, is EADIYQTPRYLVIGTGKKITLECSQTMGHDKMYWYQQDPGMELHLIHYSYGVNSTEKGDLSSESTVSRIRTEHFPLTLESARPSHTSQYLCASSETVNTEAFFGQGTRLTVV.

The chain is built from TRBV28 and TRBJ2-7; D unclear. The germline V gene encodes CDR1 MDHEN and CDR2 SYDVKM. This CDR3 contains 16 residues. V was trimmed by 4 bases and J by 4 bases, leaving 20 bases between them. The CDR3 nucleotides read TGTGCCAGCAGTTCTCCTCCGGCGTCGCTTGGGTACGAGCAGTACTTC. This encodes CASSSPPASLGYEQYF.

The V gene is TRBV7-2, the J gene TRBJ1-6; D possibly corresponds to TRBD1 (6 bases). This CDR3 spans 16 amino acids. Germline CDR1 is SGHTA and CDR2 is FQGNSA. Trimming shortened V by 0 bases and J by 4 bases, and 10 bases separated the two germline ends. CDR3: CASSLAGGEYNSPLHF. Written as DNA, the CDR3 is TGTGCCAGCAGCTTAGCCGGGGGCGAATATAATTCACCCCTCCACTTT.

The chain couples TRBV4-2 to TRBJ1-1; D gene unclear. Germline values: CDR1 LGHNA, CDR2 YNFKEQ. This CDR3 is 14 amino acids long. The germline V and J ends were trimmed by 1 base and 1 base, with 7 bases remaining between them. The CDR3 reads CASSQGNQNTEAFF. The CDR3 DNA follows: TGTGCCAGCAGCCAAGGAAATCAGAACACTGAAGCTTTCTTT.

The genes are TRBV27 and TRBJ2-7; D gene unclear. V was cut by 3 bases and J by 1 base, with 7 bases left in between. The CDR3 extends over 13 amino acids. From germline, CDR1 is MNHEY and CDR2 SMNVEV (reference sequence). The DNA for the CDR3 is TGTGCCAGCAGTTTTGGAAAATCCTACGAGCAGTACTTC. It encodes CASSFGKSYEQYF.

The rearrangement links TRBV9 to TRBJ2-1, with 8 bases fitting TRBD1. The length of the CDR3 is 15 residues. After removal of 0 bases from V and 3 bases from J, the junction contained 2 bases not matched to a gene. Germline V lookup: CDR1 SGDLS, CDR2 YYNGEE. The DNA of the CDR3 is TGTGCCAGCAGCGTAGAGGACAGGGTCTACAATGAGCAGTTCTTC. Encoded protein: CASSVEDRVYNEQFF.

This rearrangement joins TRBV19 to TRBJ1-3, with a possible D match to TRBD1 (6 bases). CDR3 length: 15 amino acids. V was clipped by 7 bases and J by 4 bases, with 17 bases between them. Per germline, CDR1 LNHDA and CDR2 SQIVND (reference sequence). The CDR3 DNA is TGTGCCAGTAAAGGCTCCCGACAGGAAGGAAACACCATATATTTT. Translating it yields CASKGSRQEGNTIYF.

This sequence joins TRBV28 and TRBJ2-2; the D is unclear. Trimming pared 8 bases from V and 2 bases from J, leaving 6 bases between. CDR1 and CDR2 from the germline V gene are MDHEN and SYDVKM. CDR3 length: 12 residues. Here the CDR3 DNA reads TGTGCCAGCGGCAGCAACACCGGGGAGCTGTTTTTT. Its protein product is CASGSNTGELFF.

The chain carries TRBV19 and TRBJ1-5; TRBD1 is a possible D gene (6 bases). V gave up 7 bases and J gave up 7 bases, with 20 bases separating them. This CDR3 region has 15 residues. Germline CDR1 is LNHDA and CDR2 is SQIVND (reference sequence). CDR3 residues: CASISRSGAEQPQHF. CDR3 coding DNA: TGTGCCAGTATATCCAGGTCAGGGGCGGAACAGCCCCAGCATTTT.

This clone showed up just once. This chain uses TRBV7-6 with TRBJ2-3; 11 bases line up with TRBD2. CDR3 length: 16 amino acids. Trimming at V came to 5 bases and at J to 6 bases, leaving 10 bases not matched to a gene. Germline lookup yields CDR1 SGHVS and CDR2 FNYEAQ. Here the CDR3 reads CASSLLAGDFPDTQYF. The CDR3 DNA reads TGTGCCAGCAGCCTACTAGCGGGAGATTTCCCCGATACGCAGTATTTT. The full variable domain, completed using reference TRBV7-6 and TRBJ2-3, is GAGVSQSPRYKVTKRGQDVALRCDPISGHVSLYWYRQALGQGPEFLTYFNYEAQQDKSGLPNDRFSAERPEGSISTLTIQRTEQRDSAMYRCASSLLAGDFPDTQYFGPGTRLTVL.